The present entry profiles one TCR beta chain with its context. The authors' processing: Amplified reference gene primers provided the basis for estimating nucleated cell counts. Generated by immunoSEQ multiplex PCR, the TCRdb table keeps only in-frame clones and is missing some. V and J calls and clone size are copied from that table; D and trimming were computed from the DNA. The data contain about 160,000 clones, roughly 90% of them seen just once; the ten biggest clones take up 6.6%. The sample originates from a study of blood T cell repertoires in COVID-19. Germline CDR1 reads SGHAT; CDR2 reads FQNNGV. This CDR3 has 15 residues. The ends were cut back, 4 bases at V and 0 bases at J, with 10 bases in the middle.

The sample taken for sequencing was PBMCs or T cells enriched from blood (not recorded which). The chain combines TRBV11-2 with TRBJ2-1; D possibly corresponds to TRBD2 (6 bases). The sequence was obtained from a woman between 45 and 65 years old who had recovered from COVID-19. CDR3 sequence reads: CASSSGLSSYNEQFF. In DNA form, the CDR3 reads TGTGCCAGCAGCTCTGGACTAAGCTCCTACAATGAGCAGTTCTTC.